The 10 T cell receptor beta chains in this list originate from one sample, sequenced in a study of cytomegalovirus exposure and HLA in healthy donors. Amplification used 60 Vbeta primers and 13 Jbeta primers. Measured with immunoSEQ multiplex PCR; TCRdb has only the in-frame clones, and not every one. The sample records approximately 150,000 clones, roughly four fifths being singletons. The sample taken for sequencing was PBMCs. Source of these receptors: a woman aged 35 to 49 in good health and CMV-seronegative.

The CDR3 DNA follows: TGTGCCTGGAGTAGCGGTCTAGCGGGAGTCTACGAGCAGTACTTC. It translates to CAWSSGLAGVYEQYF. The V and J genes are TRBV30 and TRBJ2-7; 10 bases line up with TRBD2. Trimming cost V 2 bases and J 3 bases; bases outside gene matches: 7. CDR1 is GTSNPN, CDR2 SVGIG, per germline (reference sequence). CDR3 length: 15 amino acids.

The V and J genes are TRBV6-6 and TRBJ2-1, with 10 bases identical to TRBD2. Trimming removed 0 bases from V and 8 bases from J; junction bases left unmatched: 7. The CDR3 runs 16 residues. Looked up from germline, CDR1 is MNHNY and CDR2 is SVGAGI (reference sequence). Written as DNA, the CDR3 is TGTGCCAGCAGTTACTCGAGCGGGAGGGCCTCGGATGAGCAGTTCTTC. Amino acids: CASSYSSGRASDEQFF.

This chain links TRBV11-3 with TRBJ2-1; 9 positions agree with TRBD2. In germline, CDR1 is SGHNT, CDR2 YENEEA. V was pared by 5 bases and J by 5 bases, with 10 bases of the junction left unmatched. The CDR3 is made up of 16 amino acids. The CDR3 is CASSPGGLAFDNEQFF. The CDR3 DNA is TGTGCCAGCAGCCCGGGTGGACTAGCGTTCGACAATGAGCAGTTCTTC.

The rearrangement links TRBV5-1 to TRBJ2-7; D remains unclear. This CDR3 contains 13 residues. Germline-derived CDR1 and CDR2 are SGHRS and YFSETQ. Trimming removed 2 bases at V and 6 bases at J, with 12 bases between. The CDR3 nucleotides read TGCGCCAGCAGCTTTGCGGCCGTGGGCGAGCAGTACTTC. It encodes CASSFAAVGEQYF.

The gene calls are TRBV11-3 and TRBJ2-7; 9 nucleotides match TRBD2. The CDR3 length is 14 residues. Germline loops: CDR1 SGHNT, CDR2 YENEEA. The V gene end was trimmed by 3 bases and the J gene end by 5 bases; junction bases not matched to a gene: 5. DNA for the CDR3: TGTGCCAGCAGCTTTAGCGGGAGAACCCACGAGCAGTACTTC. Protein product: CASSFSGRTHEQYF.

V gene TRBV18 combines with J gene TRBJ1-1; no clear D. The V end was cut by 0 bases, the J end by 5 bases, with 10 bases between. The length of the CDR3 is 14 residues. Per germline, CDR1 KGHSH and CDR2 LQKENI. The CDR3 sequence is CASSPPAVWTEAFF. CDR3 coding DNA: TGTGCCAGCTCACCACCGGCAGTATGGACTGAAGCTTTCTTT.

This clone came up a few times. The chain joins TRBV29-1 to TRBJ2-1; 10 nucleotides align to TRBD2. The V and J ends lost 7 bases and 5 bases, in that order; junction bases with no gene match: 8. The germline V gene has CDR1 SQVTM and CDR2 ANQGSEA. The CDR3 is 14 residues long. DNA for the CDR3: TGCAGCGCCCTTAGCGGGAGGATACACAATGAGCAGTTCTTC. The encoded protein is CSALSGRIHNEQFF.

The V and J genes are TRBV25-1 and TRBJ2-1; 11 nucleotides align to TRBD2. The CDR3 has 16 residues. The V gene's germline CDR1 is MGHDK and CDR2 SYGVNS. The V and J ends lost 6 bases and 3 bases, in that order; junction bases with no gene match: 7. CDR3 sequence (DNA): TGTGCCAGCAGCCCCTCCACTAGCGGGAGCTACAATGAGCAGTTCTTC. Its protein product is CASSPSTSGSYNEQFF.

The chain recombines TRBV6-5 with TRBJ2-7; 8 positions agree with TRBD1. Trimming took 5 bases from V and 6 from J; bases not matched to a gene: 3. From germline, CDR1 is MNHEY and CDR2 SVGAGI. CDR3 length: 12 amino acids. The CDR3 protein is CASSRTGGEQYF. CDR3 bases: TGTGCCAGCAGTCGTACAGGGGGCGAGCAGTACTTC.

The chain employs TRBV18 and TRBJ1-5; maybe TRBD1 (6 bases). The CDR3 spans 13 residues. The V and J ends lost 5 bases and 4 bases respectively, with 9 bases between them. CDR1 is KGHSH and CDR2 is LQKENI in the germline V gene. The CDR3 sequence: CASSSDRNQPQHF. Written as DNA, the CDR3 is TGTGCCAGCTCATCTGACAGGAATCAGCCCCAGCATTTT.